The next 20 T cell receptor beta chains were all read from a single sample in a study of cytomegalovirus exposure and HLA in healthy donors. Assay used: immunoSEQ multiplex PCR; TCRdb lists only in-frame clones, some missing. Among about 140,000 clones, approximately 84% were seen once, and the ten largest hold over 1.1%. Sequencing was performed on PBMCs. The receptors here all came from a woman younger than 45 in good health and CMV-seronegative.

V and J are TRBV7-9 and TRBJ1-4; TRBD1 matches at 12 bases. The CDR3 covers 17 residues. Trimming at V came to 4 bases and at J to 4 bases, leaving 7 bases not matched to a gene. Germline CDR1 reads SEHNR; CDR2 reads FQNEAQ (reference sequence). The CDR3, as DNA: TGTGCCAGCAGCTCTCGGGACAGGGGGCGCTTTAATGAAAAACTGTTTTTT. This encodes CASSSRDRGRFNEKLFF.

The chain employs TRBV12-2 and TRBJ2-7; TRBD1, the D gene given by the table, was not confirmed from the DNA. TRBV12-2 is an annotated pseudogene. The CDR3 contains 13 residues. DNA for the CDR3: TGTGCAAGTCGCGTAACCTCCAGGGTCGAGCAGTACTTC. This codes for CASRVTSRVEQYF.

The chain joins TRBV5-6 to TRBJ1-2, with 8 bases fitting TRBD1. Germline CDR1 SGHDT, CDR2 YYEEEE. V shed 1 base, J shed 11 bases, and the junction held 4 bases outside the gene matches. This CDR3 region has 12 residues. Here the CDR3 reads CASSLRTGRYTF. As DNA, the CDR3 is TGTGCCAGCAGCTTGCGGACAGGGCGGTACACCTTC.

The table lists this clone with a count of one. V gene TRBV28 combines with J gene TRBJ1-6; D uncertain. Germline V gives CDR1 MDHEN, CDR2 SYDVKM. Trimming stripped 6 bases from V and 5 bases from J, with 8 bases between. This CDR3 is 13 amino acids long. CDR3: CASRRTNNSPLHF. The CDR3 region has the DNA TGTGCCAGCAGGCGGACTAATAATTCACCCCTCCACTTT. The full variable domain, completed using reference TRBV28 and TRBJ1-6, is DVKVTQSSRYLVKRTGEKVFLECVQDMDHENMFWYRQDPGLGLRLIYFSYDVKMKEKGDIPEGYSVSREKKERFSLILESASTNQTSMYLCASRRTNNSPLHFGNGTRLTVT.

This sequence joins TRBV11-1 and TRBJ1-1; TRBD1 is a possible D gene (5 bases). V gave up 2 bases and J gave up 0 bases, with 16 bases separating them. Per germline, CDR1 SGHAT and CDR2 FQDESV (reference sequence). This CDR3 has 17 amino acids. The CDR3 nucleotides read TGTGCCAGCAGCTTAAGATGGCTCAGGACAATGAACACTGAAGCTTTCTTT. Translating it yields CASSLRWLRTMNTEAFF.

V and J are TRBV5-1 and TRBJ1-1; TRBD1 aligns across 8 bases. The ends lost 3 bases at V and 1 base at J; junction bases unmatched: 2. Germline V CDR1 and CDR2: SGHRS, YFSETQ. This CDR3 region has 14 residues. The CDR3 sequence: CASSSTGANTEAFF. CDR3 DNA: TGCGCCAGCAGCTCGACAGGGGCGAACACTGAAGCTTTCTTT.

The chain carries TRBV10-3 and TRBJ2-1, with D hard to call. CDR1 is ENHRY and CDR2 is SYGVKD in the germline V gene. This CDR3 is built from 15 residues. The V and J ends lost 0 bases and 5 bases respectively, with 11 bases between them. Here the CDR3 reads CAISESLGGNNEQFF. CDR3 DNA: TGTGCCATCAGTGAGTCGTTAGGCGGCAACAATGAGCAGTTCTTC.

The chain links TRBV5-1 to TRBJ1-3, with D tentatively TRBD1 (5 bases). The V gene lost 0 bases and the J gene lost 4 bases, with 14 bases spanning the gap. Germline CDR1 reads SGHRS; CDR2 reads YFSETQ. The CDR3 is made up of 16 amino acids. For the CDR3, the DNA is TGCGCCAGCAGCTTGGCGCAGGGCATGAGAGGAAACACCATATATTTT. Translation gives CASSLAQGMRGNTIYF. The whole variable domain, remainder taken from reference TRBV5-1 and TRBJ1-3, is KAGVTQTPRYLIKTRGQQVTLSCSPISGHRSVSWYQQTPGQGLQFLFEYFSETQRNKGNFPGRFSGRQFSNSRSEMNVSTLELGDSALYLCASSLAQGMRGNTIYFGEGSWLTVV.

This chain uses TRBV11-2 with TRBJ1-1; D is perhaps TRBD1 (5 bases). Trimming took off 5 bases at V and 6 bases at J, with 10 bases between the two ends. Germline V CDR1 and CDR2: SGHAT, FQNNGV. The CDR3 sequence is 12 residues long. The CDR3 loop reads CASSAWGAEAFF. CDR3 nucleotide sequence: TGTGCCAGCAGCGCCTGGGGGGCTGAAGCTTTCTTT.

The rearrangement uses TRBV7-9 and TRBJ2-2; D remains unclear. This CDR3 contains 14 residues. Germline V CDR1 and CDR2: SEHNR, FQNEAQ (reference sequence). The V end lost 7 bases, the J end lost 5 bases, and 14 bases lay between the germline ends. CDR3 region: CASIPSIRTGELFF. CDR3 DNA: TGTGCCAGCATCCCGAGTATTCGGACCGGGGAGCTGTTTTTT.

This clone was counted a few times. The genes are TRBV6-6 and TRBJ2-7; TRBD1 might be the D (5 bases). This CDR3 has 14 residues. Trimming shortened V by 6 bases and J by 4 bases, and 16 bases separated the two germline ends. The V gene's germline CDR1 is MNHNY and CDR2 SVGAGI (reference sequence). For the CDR3, the DNA is TGTGCCAGCAGCTCCCCGGTGGGGCCTTACGAGCAGTACTTC. Its translation is CASSSPVGPYEQYF.

This clone showed up just once. The chain combines TRBV28 with TRBJ1-3; D may be TRBD1 (5 bases). Germline V CDR1 and CDR2: MDHEN, SYDVKM. The CDR3 contains 14 residues. Trimming stripped 5 bases from V and 4 bases from J, with 12 bases between. CDR3 region: CASSGGGRGNTIYF. CDR3 DNA: TGTGCCAGCAGTGGGGGGGGGAGAGGAAACACCATATATTTT.

The rearrangement links TRBV7-9 to TRBJ2-1, with a tentative D call TRBD2 (5 bases). Germline assignment: CDR1 SEHNR and CDR2 FQNEAQ (reference sequence). This CDR3 has 18 amino acids. Trimming took 2 bases from V and 9 from J, leaving 26 bases between them. The CDR3 protein is CASSLYSLASPRFGEQFF. The CDR3 DNA reads TGTGCCAGCAGCTTATATTCCCTAGCCAGCCCCCGATTCGGTGAGCAGTTCTTC.

The V and J genes are TRBV30 and TRBJ1-1; TRBD1 agrees at 8 bases. CDR1 GTSNPN and CDR2 SVGIG come from the germline V gene (reference sequence). The V and J ends lost 6 bases and 0 bases, in that order; junction bases with no gene match: 9. This CDR3 is built from 15 residues. The CDR3 nucleotides read TGTGCCTGTGAGGCAGGGGGCAAGGTGAACACTGAAGCTTTCTTT. Translation gives CACEAGGKVNTEAFF. Using reference TRBV30 and TRBJ1-1 for the parts outside the CDR3, the full variable domain is SQTIHQWPATLVQPVGSPLSLECTVEGTSNPNLYWYRQAAGRGLQLLFYSVGIGQISSEVPQNLSASRPQDRQFILSSKKLLLSDSGFYLCACEAGGKVNTEAFFGQGTRLTVV.

The chain employs TRBV4-1 and TRBJ2-2; maybe TRBD2 (5 bases). The germline gives CDR1 MGHRA, CDR2 YSYEKL. Trimming removed 1 base at V and 5 bases at J, with 11 bases between. CDR3 size: 15 residues. The CDR3 loop is CASSQAGKGTGELFF. CDR3 DNA sequence: TGCGCCAGCAGCCAAGCCGGGAAAGGGACCGGGGAGCTGTTTTTT.

There are a few counts of this clone. This rearrangement joins TRBV18 to TRBJ2-7; D may be TRBD2 (5 bases). The CDR3 is made up of 13 amino acids. Trimming stripped 5 bases from V and 3 bases from J, with 11 bases between. CDR1 KGHSH and CDR2 LQKENI come from the germline V gene. CDR3 in DNA: TGTGCCAGCTCAGAAAGACGGGACTACGAGCAGTACTTC. Protein sequence: CASSERRDYEQYF.

This chain connects TRBV6-6 to TRBJ1-1, with 7 bases that match TRBD1. Germline CDR1 is MNHNY and CDR2 is SVGAGI (reference sequence). V shed 7 bases and J 8 bases; nucleotides not matched to a gene: 4. There are 11 residues in the CDR3. The CDR3 region has the DNA TGTGCCAGCAATATACAGGGGGAAGCTTTCTTT. Its protein is CASNIQGEAFF.

This chain links TRBV5-1 with TRBJ2-7; TRBD2 aligns across 9 bases. CDR3 length equals 15 residues. Germline values: CDR1 SGHRS, CDR2 YFSETQ. Germline trimming cut 0 bases from V and 6 bases from J; bases unmatched to any gene: 7. CDR3 nucleotides: TGCGCCAGCAGCTTGGTTTCGAGCGGGGGGCTCGAGCAGTACTTC. Its protein is CASSLVSSGGLEQYF.

The gene calls are TRBV7-6 and TRBJ1-6; maybe TRBD1 (5 bases). The V gene lost 1 base and the J gene lost 9 bases, with 13 bases spanning the gap. Germline V gene sequence: CDR1 SGHVS, CDR2 FNYEAQ. This CDR3 comprises 15 residues. This chain's CDR3 is CASSLDGGMGSPLHF. DNA for the CDR3: TGTGCCAGCAGCTTAGATGGGGGGATGGGTTCACCCCTCCACTTT.

The J gene is TRBJ1-4, the V gene TRBV29-1; D uncertain. This CDR3 has 13 amino acids. Trimming removed 4 bases at V and 3 bases at J, with 9 bases between. Germline-derived CDR1 and CDR2 are SQVTM and ANQGSEA. CDR3 in DNA: TGCAGCGTTGTTGGGAGTCCTAATGAAAAACTGTTTTTT. Protein sequence: CSVVGSPNEKLFF.